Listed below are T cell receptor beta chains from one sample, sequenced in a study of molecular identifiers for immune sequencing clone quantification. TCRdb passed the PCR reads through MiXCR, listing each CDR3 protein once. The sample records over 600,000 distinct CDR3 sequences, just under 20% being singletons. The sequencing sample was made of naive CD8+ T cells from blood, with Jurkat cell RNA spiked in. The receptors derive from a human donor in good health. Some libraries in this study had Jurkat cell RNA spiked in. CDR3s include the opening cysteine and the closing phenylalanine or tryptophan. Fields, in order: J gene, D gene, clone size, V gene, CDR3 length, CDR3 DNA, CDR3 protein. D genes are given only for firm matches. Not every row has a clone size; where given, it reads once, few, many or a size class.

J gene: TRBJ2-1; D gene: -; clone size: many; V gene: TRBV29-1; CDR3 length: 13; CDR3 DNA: TGCAGCGCCGACCGGACAGATTACAATGAGCAGTTCTTC; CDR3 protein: CSADRTDYNEQFF
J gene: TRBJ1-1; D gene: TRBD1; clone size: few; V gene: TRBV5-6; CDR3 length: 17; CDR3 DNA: TGTGCCAGCAGCACGGGAGGGACAGGGACCCTGAACACTGAAGCTTTCTTT; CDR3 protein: CASSTGGTGTLNTEAFF
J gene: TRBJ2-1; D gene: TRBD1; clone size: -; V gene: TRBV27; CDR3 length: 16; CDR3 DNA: TGTGCCAGCAGTATTCCCGGGACAGTGAGCTACAATGAGCAGTTCTTC; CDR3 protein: CASSIPGTVSYNEQFF
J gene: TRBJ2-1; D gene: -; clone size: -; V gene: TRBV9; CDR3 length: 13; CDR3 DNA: TGTGCCAGCAGCGTAGAGGACTTAGGTGAGCAGTCCTTC; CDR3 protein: CASSVEDLGEQSF
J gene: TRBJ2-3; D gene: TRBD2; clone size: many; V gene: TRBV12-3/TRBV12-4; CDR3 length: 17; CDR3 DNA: TGTGCCAGCAGTTTAGGCCCCCCCAGCGGGAGCGCGAATACGCAGTATTTT; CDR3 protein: CASSLGPPSGSANTQYF
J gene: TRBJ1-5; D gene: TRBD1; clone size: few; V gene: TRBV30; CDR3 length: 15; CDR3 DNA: TGTGCCTGGAGTGTACGACAGGGCGAGAGTCAGCCCCAGCATTTT; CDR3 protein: CAWSVRQGESQPQHF
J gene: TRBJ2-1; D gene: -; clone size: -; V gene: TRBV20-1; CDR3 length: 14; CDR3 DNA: TGCAGTGCAAAGGGACCGCACTCCTACAATGAGCAGTTCTTC; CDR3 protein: CSAKGPHSYNEQFF
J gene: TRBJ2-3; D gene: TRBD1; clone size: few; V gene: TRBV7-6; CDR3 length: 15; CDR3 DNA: TGTGCCAGCAGCCAATGGGACAGGGGCACAGATACGCAGTATTTT; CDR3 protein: CASSQWDRGTDTQYF
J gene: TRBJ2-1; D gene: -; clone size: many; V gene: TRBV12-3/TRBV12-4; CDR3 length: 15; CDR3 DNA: TGTGCCAGCAGTTCGGGGACCCCCTACGGGAATGAGCAGTTCTTC; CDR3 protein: CASSSGTPYGNEQFF
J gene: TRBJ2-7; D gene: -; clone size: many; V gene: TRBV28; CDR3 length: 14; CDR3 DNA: TGTGCCAGCAGCAGGGGACAAGTCCTCTACGAGCAGTACTTC; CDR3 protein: CASSRGQVLYEQYF
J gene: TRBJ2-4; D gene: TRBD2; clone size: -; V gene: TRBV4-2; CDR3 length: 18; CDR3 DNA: TGTGCCAGCAGCCAAGGAGAAACTAGCGGGAGCGTCAAAAACATTCAGTACTTC; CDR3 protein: CASSQGETSGSVKNIQYF
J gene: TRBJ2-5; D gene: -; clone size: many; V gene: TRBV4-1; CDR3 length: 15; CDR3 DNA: TGCGCCAGCAGCCAAGGCGTGGGGGGCCAAGAGACCCAGTACTTC; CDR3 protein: CASSQGVGGQETQYF
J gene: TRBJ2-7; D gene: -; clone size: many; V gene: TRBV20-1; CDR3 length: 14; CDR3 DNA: TGCAGTGCTAGAGACCTCTTAACCCCCTACGAGCAGTACTTC; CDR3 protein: CSARDLLTPYEQYF
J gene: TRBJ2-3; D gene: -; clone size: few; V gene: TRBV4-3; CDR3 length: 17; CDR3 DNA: TGCGCCAGCAGCCAAGACGGGGGGACACCCAGCACAGATACGCAGTATTTT; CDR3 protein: CASSQDGGTPSTDTQYF
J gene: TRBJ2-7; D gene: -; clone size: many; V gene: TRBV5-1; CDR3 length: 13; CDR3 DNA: TGCGCCAGCAGCTTATCTCGGCCGAGTGAGCAGTACTTC; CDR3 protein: CASSLSRPSEQYF
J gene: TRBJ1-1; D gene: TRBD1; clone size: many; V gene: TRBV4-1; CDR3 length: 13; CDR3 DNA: TGCGCCAGCAGCCAAGCCTTACAGGGGAGTGCTTTCTTT; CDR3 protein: CASSQALQGSAFF
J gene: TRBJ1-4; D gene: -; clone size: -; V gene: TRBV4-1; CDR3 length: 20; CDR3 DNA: TGCGCCAGCAGCCAAACTGAGACAGGCCGGAGTCTTGCAACTAATGAAAAACTGTTTTTT; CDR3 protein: CASSQTETGRSLATNEKLFF
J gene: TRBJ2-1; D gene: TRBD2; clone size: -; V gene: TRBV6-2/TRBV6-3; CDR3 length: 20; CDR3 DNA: TGTGCCAGCAGTTACCAACCAGGCACTGTCCTAGCGGCCTCCTACAATGAGCAGTTCTTC; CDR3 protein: CASSYQPGTVLAASYNEQFF
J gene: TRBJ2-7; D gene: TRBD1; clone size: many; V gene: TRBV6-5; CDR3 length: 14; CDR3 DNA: TGTGCCAGCAGTTACGGGACAGGGATCTACGAGCAGTACTTC; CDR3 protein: CASSYGTGIYEQYF
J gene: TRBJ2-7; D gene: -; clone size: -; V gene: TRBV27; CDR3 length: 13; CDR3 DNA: TGTGCCAGCAGTTTTACAAAGGGATACGAGCAGTACTTC; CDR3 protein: CASSFTKGYEQYF
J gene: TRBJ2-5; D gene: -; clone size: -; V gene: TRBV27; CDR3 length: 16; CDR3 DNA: TGTGCCAGCAGTTTCTTCGGAACTGGGGCTCAAGAGACCCAGTACTTC; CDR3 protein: CASSFFGTGAQETQYF
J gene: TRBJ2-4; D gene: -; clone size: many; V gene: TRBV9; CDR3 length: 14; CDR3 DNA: TGTGCCAGCAGCGGCGAGTTAGCCAAAAACATTCAGTACTTC; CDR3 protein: CASSGELAKNIQYF
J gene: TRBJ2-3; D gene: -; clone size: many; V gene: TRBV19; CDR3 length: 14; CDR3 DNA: TGTGCCAGTACTAGGGGATCTAGCACAGATACGCAGTATTTT; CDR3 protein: CASTRGSSTDTQYF
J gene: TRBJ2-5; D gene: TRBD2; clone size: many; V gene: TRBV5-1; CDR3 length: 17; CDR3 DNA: TGCGCCAGCAGCTGGACTAGCGGGGGGGCCCCCGCAGAGACCCAGTACTTC; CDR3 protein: CASSWTSGGAPAETQYF
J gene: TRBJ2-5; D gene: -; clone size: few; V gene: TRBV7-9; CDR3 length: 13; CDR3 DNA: TGTGCCAGCAGCCCCCAGGGGGGGCCCCTCCAGTACTTC; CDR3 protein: CASSPQGGPLQYF
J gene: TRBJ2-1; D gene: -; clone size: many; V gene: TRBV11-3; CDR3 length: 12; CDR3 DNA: TGTGCCAGCAGCTTCATGGACAATGAGCAGTTCTTC; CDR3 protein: CASSFMDNEQFF
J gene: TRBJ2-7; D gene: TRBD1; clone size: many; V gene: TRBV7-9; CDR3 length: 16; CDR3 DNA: TGTGCCAGCAGCTCGGTAGGGACAGCGAGCTCCTACGAGCAGTACTTC; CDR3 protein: CASSSVGTASSYEQYF
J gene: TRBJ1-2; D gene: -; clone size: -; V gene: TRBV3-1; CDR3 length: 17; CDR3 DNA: TGTGCCAGCAGCCAAGATTCTTCGGGAGGCCTTGCGTATGGCTACACCTTC; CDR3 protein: CASSQDSSGGLAYGYTF
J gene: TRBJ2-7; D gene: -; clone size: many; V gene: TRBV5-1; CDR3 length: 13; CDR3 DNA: TGCGCCAGCAGCTTGGAGGAGGGCAACGAGCAGTACTTC; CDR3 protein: CASSLEEGNEQYF
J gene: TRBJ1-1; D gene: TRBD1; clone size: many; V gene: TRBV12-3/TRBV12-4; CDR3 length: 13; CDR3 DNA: TGTGCCTGCTCCGGGACAGGGGGGACTGAAGCTTTCTTT; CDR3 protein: CACSGTGGTEAFF
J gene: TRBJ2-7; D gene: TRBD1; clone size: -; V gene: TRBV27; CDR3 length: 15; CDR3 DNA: TGTGCCAGCAGCTGGACAGGGGGGGGCTCCTACGAGCAGTACTTC; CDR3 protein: CASSWTGGGSYEQYF
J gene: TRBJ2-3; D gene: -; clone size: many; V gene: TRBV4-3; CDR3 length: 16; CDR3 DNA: TGCGCCAGCAGCCAAGACGTCCGGGGTGGCACAGATACGCAGTATTTT; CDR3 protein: CASSQDVRGGTDTQYF
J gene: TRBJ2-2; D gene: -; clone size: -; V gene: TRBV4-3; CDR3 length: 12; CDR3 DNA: TGCGCCAGCAGCTGTGGGACCGGGGAGCTGTTTTTT; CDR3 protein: CASSCGTGELFF
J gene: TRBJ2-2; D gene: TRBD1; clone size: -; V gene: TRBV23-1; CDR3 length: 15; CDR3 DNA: TGCGCCAGCGCCCGGGACAGGGACAACACCGGGGAGCTGTTTTTT; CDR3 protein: CASARDRDNTGELFF
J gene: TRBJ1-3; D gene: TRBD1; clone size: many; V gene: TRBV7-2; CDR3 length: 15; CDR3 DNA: TGTGCCAGCAGTTTTACAGGGGGATCTGGAAACACCATATATTTT; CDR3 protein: CASSFTGGSGNTIYF
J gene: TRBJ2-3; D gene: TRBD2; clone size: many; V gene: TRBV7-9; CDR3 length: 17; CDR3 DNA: TGTGCCAGCAGCTCCAATCGGGGGGGCCAGAGCACAGATACGCAGTATTTT; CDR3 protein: CASSSNRGGQSTDTQYF
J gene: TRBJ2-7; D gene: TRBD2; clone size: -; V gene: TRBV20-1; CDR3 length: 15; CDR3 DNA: TGCAGTGCTAGGGGGGGGACTAGCGGGGGGTACGAGCAGTACTTC; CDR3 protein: CSARGGTSGGYEQYF
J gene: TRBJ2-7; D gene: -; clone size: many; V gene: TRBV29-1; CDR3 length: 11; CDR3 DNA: TGCAGCGTTGGGGCGGGTTACGAGCAGTACTTC; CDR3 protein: CSVGAGYEQYF
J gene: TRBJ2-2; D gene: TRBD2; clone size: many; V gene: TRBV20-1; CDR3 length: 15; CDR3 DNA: TGCAGTGCTAGAGATCGACTAGCTGGCACCGGGGAGCTGTTTTTT; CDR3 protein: CSARDRLAGTGELFF
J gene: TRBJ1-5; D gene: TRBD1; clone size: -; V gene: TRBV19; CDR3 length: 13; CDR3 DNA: TGTGCCAGTAGCTACAGGGGTGATCGGCCCCAGCATTTT; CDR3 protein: CASSYRGDRPQHF
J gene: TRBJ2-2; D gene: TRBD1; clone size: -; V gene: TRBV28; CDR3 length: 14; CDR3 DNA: TGTGCCAGCAGTTGGACAGGGGCGAACGGGGAGCTGTTTTTT; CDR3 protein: CASSWTGANGELFF
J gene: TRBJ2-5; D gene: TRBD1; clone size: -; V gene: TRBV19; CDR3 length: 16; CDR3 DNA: TGTGCCAGTAGTGTCCTCGGGGGACAGGCCCAAGAGACCCAGTACTTC; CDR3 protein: CASSVLGGQAQETQYF
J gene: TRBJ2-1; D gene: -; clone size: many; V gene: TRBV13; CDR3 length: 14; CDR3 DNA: TGTGCCAGCAGCCCTGCTTGGGGGGCCGGTGAGCAGTTCTTC; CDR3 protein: CASSPAWGAGEQFF
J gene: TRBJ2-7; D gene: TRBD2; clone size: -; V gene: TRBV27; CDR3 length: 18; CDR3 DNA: TGTGCCAGCAGTTTATATGGGACTAGCGGGAGGCCCTCCTACGAGCAGTACTTC; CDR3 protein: CASSLYGTSGRPSYEQYF
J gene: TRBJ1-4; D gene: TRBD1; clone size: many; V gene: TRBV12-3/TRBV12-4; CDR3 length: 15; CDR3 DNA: TGTGCCAGCAAAAGTGAGGGGGCGTCTAATGAAAAACTGTTTTTT; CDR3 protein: CASKSEGASNEKLFF
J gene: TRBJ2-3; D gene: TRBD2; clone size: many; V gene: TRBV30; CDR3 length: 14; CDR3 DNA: TGTGCCTGGAGTGGAGCGGGAGGGACAGATACGCAGTATTTT; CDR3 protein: CAWSGAGGTDTQYF
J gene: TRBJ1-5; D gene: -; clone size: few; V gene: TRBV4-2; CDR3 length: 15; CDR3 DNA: TGTGCCAGCAGCCAAAGACTTGGGGCCAATCAGCCCCAGCATTTT; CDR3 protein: CASSQRLGANQPQHF
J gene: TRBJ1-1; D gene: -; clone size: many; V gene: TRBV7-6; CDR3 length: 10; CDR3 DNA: TGTGCCAGCAGCATAAGGATGGCTTTCTTT; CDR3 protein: CASSIRMAFF
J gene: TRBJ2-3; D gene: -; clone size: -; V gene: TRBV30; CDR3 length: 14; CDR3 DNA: TGTGCCTGGAGTATAAGGGGATGGGCAGATACGCAGTATTTT; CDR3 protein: CAWSIRGWADTQYF
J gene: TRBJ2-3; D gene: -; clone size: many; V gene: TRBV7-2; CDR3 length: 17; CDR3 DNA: TGTGCCAGCAGCTTCCCCAGACAGTTCCAAGGCACAGATACGCAGTATTTT; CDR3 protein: CASSFPRQFQGTDTQYF
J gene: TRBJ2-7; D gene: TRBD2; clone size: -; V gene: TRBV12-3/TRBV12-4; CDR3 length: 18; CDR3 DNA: TGTGCCAGCAGTTTGGGGACTAGCGGGAGCCACTCCTCCTACGAGCAGTACTTC; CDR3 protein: CASSLGTSGSHSSYEQYF
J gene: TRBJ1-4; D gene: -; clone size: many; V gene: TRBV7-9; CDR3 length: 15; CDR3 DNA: TGTGCCAGCAGCTTAGCAGGGGGAGAAAATGAAAAACTGTTTTTT; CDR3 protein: CASSLAGGENEKLFF
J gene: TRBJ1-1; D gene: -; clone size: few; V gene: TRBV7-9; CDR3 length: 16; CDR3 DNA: TGTGCCAGCAGCCACACGGGGGACACCACGAACACTGAAGCTTTCTTT; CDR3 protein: CASSHTGDTTNTEAFF
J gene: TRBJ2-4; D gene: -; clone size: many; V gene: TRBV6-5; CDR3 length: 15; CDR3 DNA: TGTGCCAGCGGGCCCAACAGGACCACCAAAAACATTCAGTACTTC; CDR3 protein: CASGPNRTTKNIQYF
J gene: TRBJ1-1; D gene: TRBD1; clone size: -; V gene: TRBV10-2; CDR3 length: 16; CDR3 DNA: TGCGCCAGCAGACGGGACAGGGAGGTTGGGAACACTGAAGCTTTCTTT; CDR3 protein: CASRRDREVGNTEAFF